The sample holds a few counts of the clone carrying this T cell receptor (beta chain). Its antigen is as yet unknown. This record comes from a study of T cells in Graves' hyperthyroidism and ophthalmopathy. Points from the study as a whole: Model output signaled ophthalmopathy a median around 6.9 months ahead of onset. Blood also held most thyroid clonotypes expanded beyond 0.001.

Lactation, pregnancy, other autoimmune disease or uncontrolled infection led to exclusion of patients. What was amplified from RNA transcripts were TCR beta CDR3 regions. Researchers ran a first-round RT-PCR on the TCR CDR3 using the HTBI primer set. TCRdb re-derived calls from the multiplex PCR reads in MiXCR, one entry per CDR3 protein. The sample yields around 340,000 distinct CDR3 sequences, 14% seen once. Sequencing used blood. The TCR originated in a woman between 25 and 40 years old with Graves' hyperthyroidism.

The CDR3 sequence is CASSPDRFFNGYTF. The DNA for the CDR3 is TGTGCCAGCAGTCCCGACAGATTTTTTAATGGCTACACCTTC. The chain employs TRBV7-2 and TRBJ1-2; possibly TRBD1 for D (5 bases). Germline CDR1 SGHTA, CDR2 FQGNSA. The CDR3 contains 14 residues. Between the trimmed V and J ends, which lost 6 bases and 6 bases, there was a span of 17 bases.